These T cell receptor beta chains were read from a single sample in a study of cytomegalovirus exposure and HLA in healthy donors. The repertoire was sequenced with immunoSEQ multiplex PCR; TCRdb's copy has only in-frame clones and lacks some. Among some 130,000 clones listed, around nine tenths were seen once. The sequencing sample was made of PBMCs. The receptors stem from a woman in her 30s in good health and CMV-seronegative. Each CDR3 is given with its conserved first and last residue. Each record gives: J gene, CDR3 length, D gene, clone size, V gene, CDR3 DNA, CDR3 protein. The D gene is left open where the match is weak. A clone size is listed for some rows: how often the clone was seen (once, few, many), or a class if it is expanded.

J gene: TRBJ1-1; CDR3 length: 14; D gene: TRBD1; clone size: NA; V gene: TRBV6-5; CDR3 DNA: TGTGCCAGCAGCCCAAGGGGGCGCGGCACTGAAGCTTTCTTT; CDR3 protein: CASSPRGRGTEAFF
J gene: TRBJ2-7; CDR3 length: 15; D gene: TRBD2; clone size: NA; V gene: TRBV4-2; CDR3 DNA: TGTGCCAGCAGCCAAGGCGGGGGACTCCAAGACGAGCAGTACTTC; CDR3 protein: CASSQGGGLQDEQYF
J gene: TRBJ2-7; CDR3 length: 16; D gene: NA; clone size: NA; V gene: TRBV6-4; CDR3 DNA: TGTGCCAGCATAGGTAGCGGCCTCTTTTCGTCCTACGAGCAGTACTTC; CDR3 protein: CASIGSGLFSSYEQYF
J gene: TRBJ1-4; CDR3 length: 12; D gene: NA; clone size: few; V gene: TRBV28; CDR3 DNA: TGTGCCAGCAGTCTTACTTACAGAGAACTGTTTTTT; CDR3 protein: CASSLTYRELFF
J gene: TRBJ1-2; CDR3 length: 16; D gene: TRBD1; clone size: NA; V gene: TRBV9; CDR3 DNA: TGTGCCAGCAGCGCTGAGAAACAGGGGGCTAACTATGGCTACACCTTC; CDR3 protein: CASSAEKQGANYGYTF
J gene: TRBJ1-2; CDR3 length: 14; D gene: NA; clone size: NA; V gene: TRBV5-4; CDR3 DNA: TGTGCCAGCAGCTTGCGTGGCGGTAACTATGGCTACACCTTC; CDR3 protein: CASSLRGGNYGYTF
J gene: TRBJ2-1; CDR3 length: 19; D gene: TRBD2; clone size: NA; V gene: TRBV5-1; CDR3 DNA: TGCGCCAGCAGCCCCTATGCTAGCGGGGGGGCCATCGCCTACAATGAGCAGTTCTTC; CDR3 protein: CASSPYASGGAIAYNEQFF
J gene: TRBJ2-1; CDR3 length: 14; D gene: NA; clone size: NA; V gene: TRBV7-7; CDR3 DNA: TGTGCTAGCAGCCCTGACATCTCCTACAATGAGCAGTTCTTC; CDR3 protein: CASSPDISYNEQFF
J gene: TRBJ2-3; CDR3 length: 16; D gene: TRBD2; clone size: NA; V gene: TRBV2; CDR3 DNA: TGTGCCAGCAGTGAGATGGTAGCGGGGACCACAGATACGCAGTATTTT; CDR3 protein: CASSEMVAGTTDTQYF
J gene: TRBJ2-1; CDR3 length: 17; D gene: TRBD1; clone size: NA; V gene: TRBV7-9; CDR3 DNA: TGTGCCAGCAGCTTTTACAGGGGTGCTGGCACTATTCTTGAGCAGTTCTTC; CDR3 protein: CASSFYRGAGTILEQFF
J gene: TRBJ1-6; CDR3 length: 12; D gene: NA; clone size: NA; V gene: TRBV7-2; CDR3 DNA: TGTGCCAGCAGCTGGGGCAATTCACCCCTCCACTTT; CDR3 protein: CASSWGNSPLHF
J gene: TRBJ2-2; CDR3 length: 17; D gene: TRBD2; clone size: NA; V gene: TRBV4-2; CDR3 DNA: TGTGCCAGCAGCCGTACACTCGAGCGGGATGGCACCGGGGAGCTGTTTTTT; CDR3 protein: CASSRTLERDGTGELFF
J gene: TRBJ2-3; CDR3 length: 13; D gene: NA; clone size: NA; V gene: TRBV7-8; CDR3 DNA: TGTGCCAGCAGCTTAGTGAGGACAGATACGCAGTATTTT; CDR3 protein: CASSLVRTDTQYF
J gene: TRBJ1-1; CDR3 length: 13; D gene: NA; clone size: NA; V gene: TRBV6-1; CDR3 DNA: TGTGCCACCACGCCAGGGGTTTTCACTGAAGCTTTCTTT; CDR3 protein: CATTPGVFTEAFF
J gene: TRBJ2-7; CDR3 length: 15; D gene: TRBD2; clone size: NA; V gene: TRBV27; CDR3 DNA: TGTGCCAGCAGGCCCACCGGGACTAGTCCTCCCGAGCAGTACTTC; CDR3 protein: CASRPTGTSPPEQYF
J gene: TRBJ2-2; CDR3 length: 16; D gene: TRBD1; clone size: NA; V gene: TRBV9; CDR3 DNA: TGTGCCAGCAGCGCCGGACAGGTCGTGAACACCGGGGAGCTGTTTTTT; CDR3 protein: CASSAGQVVNTGELFF
J gene: TRBJ2-3; CDR3 length: 15; D gene: NA; clone size: NA; V gene: TRBV9; CDR3 DNA: TGTGCCAGCAGCGTAGAGGGCAGGGAGGCAGATACGCAGTATTTT; CDR3 protein: CASSVEGREADTQYF
J gene: TRBJ1-2; CDR3 length: 14; D gene: NA; clone size: NA; V gene: TRBV6-5; CDR3 DNA: TGTGCCAGCAGTCCAGGGATCGCTAACTATGGCTACACCTTC; CDR3 protein: CASSPGIANYGYTF
J gene: TRBJ1-5; CDR3 length: 18; D gene: NA; clone size: NA; V gene: TRBV19; CDR3 DNA: TGTGCCAGTAGTACCTATGCCGGATGGTTGGGCACGTCGCAGCCCCAGCATTTT; CDR3 protein: CASSTYAGWLGTSQPQHF
J gene: TRBJ2-7; CDR3 length: 15; D gene: TRBD1; clone size: NA; V gene: TRBV30; CDR3 DNA: TGTGCCTGGAGTGTCGGACAGGGGAAATTTTACGAGCAGTACTTC; CDR3 protein: CAWSVGQGKFYEQYF
J gene: TRBJ1-1; CDR3 length: 15; D gene: NA; clone size: NA; V gene: TRBV5-5; CDR3 DNA: TGTGCCAGCAGCAGGGCGGGGGCTCTTGACACTGAAGCTTTCTTT; CDR3 protein: CASSRAGALDTEAFF
J gene: TRBJ2-3; CDR3 length: 16; D gene: TRBD2; clone size: NA; V gene: TRBV7-2; CDR3 DNA: TGTGCCAGCAGCCCGTTTAGCGGGCCCCTGGCCGGGACGCAGTATTTT; CDR3 protein: CASSPFSGPLAGTQYF
J gene: TRBJ2-1; CDR3 length: 17; D gene: TRBD1; clone size: once; V gene: TRBV2; CDR3 DNA: TGTGCCAGCACCGGGCAGGGCTCTTCAGGGGGCCCCTATGAGCAGTTCTTC; CDR3 protein: CASTGQGSSGGPYEQFF
J gene: TRBJ2-6; CDR3 length: 17; D gene: TRBD1; clone size: once; V gene: TRBV7-9; CDR3 DNA: TGTGCCAGCAGCTCTGGACAGGGGAGTACTGGGGCCAACGTCCTGACTTTC; CDR3 protein: CASSSGQGSTGANVLTF
J gene: TRBJ1-1; CDR3 length: 18; D gene: TRBD1; clone size: NA; V gene: TRBV15; CDR3 DNA: TGTGCCACCAGCAGAGAGGGGCCCGGGACAGCCATGAACACTGAAGCTTTCTTT; CDR3 protein: CATSREGPGTAMNTEAFF
J gene: TRBJ2-3; CDR3 length: 16; D gene: TRBD2; clone size: NA; V gene: TRBV2; CDR3 DNA: TGTGCCAGCAGTTTTTCAAGCGGGAGAGTGACAGATACGCAGTATTTT; CDR3 protein: CASSFSSGRVTDTQYF
J gene: TRBJ2-2; CDR3 length: 16; D gene: NA; clone size: NA; V gene: TRBV7-2; CDR3 DNA: TGTGCCAGCAGCTTAGTAGCTCGGTATGACACCGGGGAGCTGTTTTTT; CDR3 protein: CASSLVARYDTGELFF
J gene: TRBJ2-1; CDR3 length: 15; D gene: NA; clone size: NA; V gene: TRBV28; CDR3 DNA: TGTGCCAGCAGTTTAGGTGGGCTCCGACCGAATGAGCAGTTCTTC; CDR3 protein: CASSLGGLRPNEQFF
J gene: TRBJ2-5; CDR3 length: 15; D gene: TRBD1; clone size: NA; V gene: TRBV5-1; CDR3 DNA: TGCGCCAGCAGCTCCGGGACAGGGTACCAAGAGACCCAGTACTTC; CDR3 protein: CASSSGTGYQETQYF
J gene: TRBJ1-2; CDR3 length: 14; D gene: TRBD1; clone size: NA; V gene: TRBV10-3; CDR3 DNA: TGTGCCGTCTTCCGGGACAGGGGTCCTCGGGGCTACACCTTC; CDR3 protein: CAVFRDRGPRGYTF
J gene: TRBJ2-7; CDR3 length: 14; D gene: NA; clone size: NA; V gene: TRBV9; CDR3 DNA: TGTGCCAGCAGCGTAGCGGCAGGGCCCTACGAGCAGTACTTC; CDR3 protein: CASSVAAGPYEQYF
J gene: TRBJ1-4; CDR3 length: 15; D gene: NA; clone size: NA; V gene: TRBV4-3; CDR3 DNA: TGCGCCAGCAGCCAGGGGGGGAGAGCTAATGAAAAACTGTTTTTT; CDR3 protein: CASSQGGRANEKLFF
J gene: TRBJ1-5; CDR3 length: 13; D gene: NA; clone size: few; V gene: TRBV5-1; CDR3 DNA: TGCGCCAGCAGCTTTAGTAGCAATCAGCCCCAGCATTTT; CDR3 protein: CASSFSSNQPQHF
J gene: TRBJ2-3; CDR3 length: 16; D gene: TRBD2; clone size: few; V gene: TRBV6-1; CDR3 DNA: TGTGCCAGCAGTGAAAGCGGGACTAGCGGCACAGATACGCAGTATTTT; CDR3 protein: CASSESGTSGTDTQYF
J gene: TRBJ1-1; CDR3 length: 17; D gene: TRBD1; clone size: NA; V gene: TRBV7-9; CDR3 DNA: TGTGCCAGCAGCTCCCCGGACAGGGGGCATGGGAACACTGAAGCTTTCTTT; CDR3 protein: CASSSPDRGHGNTEAFF
J gene: TRBJ2-5; CDR3 length: 14; D gene: NA; clone size: NA; V gene: TRBV27; CDR3 DNA: TGTGCCAGCAGTATCAATACAGGGTTGGAGACCCAGTACTTC; CDR3 protein: CASSINTGLETQYF
J gene: TRBJ2-3; CDR3 length: 14; D gene: NA; clone size: NA; V gene: TRBV5-5; CDR3 DNA: TGTGCCAGCAGCTTTGCTCAGAGCACAGATACGCAGTATTTT; CDR3 protein: CASSFAQSTDTQYF
J gene: TRBJ1-6; CDR3 length: 14; D gene: NA; clone size: NA; V gene: TRBV12-5; CDR3 DNA: TGTGCTAGTGCCTTAGGGGGGGTACGTTCACCCCTCCACTTT; CDR3 protein: CASALGGVRSPLHF
J gene: TRBJ1-3; CDR3 length: 16; D gene: NA; clone size: few; V gene: TRBV4-1; CDR3 DNA: TGCGCCAGCAGCCAAGGGGCAGGCTCCTCTGGAAACACCATATATTTT; CDR3 protein: CASSQGAGSSGNTIYF
J gene: TRBJ2-7; CDR3 length: 13; D gene: NA; clone size: NA; V gene: TRBV29-1; CDR3 DNA: TGCAGCGTTCGCCGATTCGAAGCTTACGAGCAGTACTTC; CDR3 protein: CSVRRFEAYEQYF